The 25 T cell receptor beta chains below all came from one sample that was sequenced in a study of breast tumors, draining lymph nodes, adjacent tissues. TCRdb itself ran the multiplex PCR reads through MiXCR, one entry per CDR3 protein. The data contain some 52,000 distinct CDR3 sequences, under 50% of them singletons. Input material: breast tumor tissue. These receptors originate from a female donor with breast cancer. Some clones in this sample may be carry-over from other donors' samples.

This clonotype was detected once. This chain uses TRBV12-3 or TRBV12-4 with TRBJ2-5; a possible D gene is TRBD1 (5 bases). V gave up 5 bases and J gave up 4 bases, with 11 bases separating them. This CDR3 is 13 amino acids long. The CDR3 bases are TGTGCCAGCAGTCCAGCAGGGCGAGAGACCCAGTACTTC. This gives the protein CASSPAGRETQYF.

The J gene is TRBJ2-1, the V gene TRBV20-1, with 8 bases lining up with TRBD1. V lost 6 bases to trimming and J lost 6 bases; unmatched junction nucleotides: 7. This CDR3 spans 13 amino acids. CDR1 and CDR2 from the germline V gene are DFQATT and SNEGSKA (reference sequence). The CDR3: CSAPGQGGNEQFF. The CDR3 nucleotides read TGCAGTGCCCCAGGACAGGGTGGCAATGAGCAGTTCTTC.

J is TRBJ2-1 and V is TRBV5-1, with 11 bases aligning to TRBD2. The V gene end was trimmed by 5 bases and the J gene end by 8 bases; junction bases not matched to a gene: 9. The length of the CDR3 is 15 residues. The germline V gene encodes CDR1 SGHRS and CDR2 YFSETQ. The CDR3 loop reads CASSRALAGVYEQFF. The CDR3 DNA sequence: TGCGCCAGCAGTCGCGCACTAGCGGGAGTCTATGAGCAGTTCTTC. The whole variable domain, filled in from reference TRBV5-1 and TRBJ2-1, reads KAGVTQTPRYLIKTRGQQVTLSCSPISGHRSVSWYQQTPGQGLQFLFEYFSETQRNKGNFPGRFSGRQFSNSRSEMNVSTLELGDSALYLCASSRALAGVYEQFFGPGTRLTVL.

The V gene is TRBV24-1, the J gene TRBJ1-3; D unresolved. This CDR3 region has 15 residues. V was clipped by 3 bases and J by 0 bases, with 8 bases between them. Germline CDR1 KGHDR, CDR2 SFDVKD. CDR3 loop: CATSDGPSSGNTIYF. CDR3 nucleotides: TGTGCCACCAGTGATGGGCCGTCCTCTGGAAACACCATATATTTT.

This clonotype was observed many times. V usage is TRBV5-6 and J usage is TRBJ2-7, with D possibly TRBD1 on 6 matching bases. The CDR3 has 14 amino acids. Germline assignment: CDR1 SGHDT and CDR2 YYEEEE. Trimming stripped 4 bases from V and 4 bases from J, with 15 bases between. CDR3 sequence (DNA): TGTGCCAGCAGCGCCCCTGGGACACTTTACGAGCAGTACTTC. This encodes CASSAPGTLYEQYF.

This clonotype was seen many times. V gene TRBV14 combines with J gene TRBJ1-5; TRBD1 agrees at 8 bases. The CDR3 runs to 18 residues. The V gene end was trimmed by 4 bases and the J gene end by 6 bases; junction bases not matched to a gene: 17. Germline assignment: CDR1 SGHDN and CDR2 FVKESK. CDR3 sequence: CASSPNRGSPVFPQPQHF. The CDR3 DNA reads as TGTGCCAGCAGCCCCAACAGGGGGTCCCCTGTCTTCCCTCAGCCCCAGCATTTT.

This clonotype appeared once. This chain connects TRBV7-8 to TRBJ1-4; D is uncertain. Germline assignment: CDR1 SGHVS and CDR2 FQNEAQ. V was cut by 0 bases and J by 5 bases, with 19 bases left in between. The CDR3 contains 18 residues. The chain's CDR3 is CASSLAPGSGIINEKLFF. In nucleotides, the CDR3 is TGTGCCAGCAGCTTAGCGCCCGGGAGCGGGATAATAAATGAAAAACTGTTTTTT.

This clonotype appeared many times. The V gene is TRBV7-2, the J gene TRBJ2-5, with D perhaps TRBD1 or TRBD2 (5 bases each). The CDR3 sequence is 15 residues long. V lost 5 bases and J 1 base, leaving 14 bases between the germline ends. CDR1 and CDR2 from the germline V gene are SGHTA and FQGNSA. For the CDR3, the DNA is TGTGCCAGCAGCGCCGGACCCGGGACCCAAGAGACCCAGTACTTC. Translating gives CASSAGPGTQETQYF.

The rearrangement joins TRBV9 to TRBJ1-1; no definite D call. The length of the CDR3 is 15 residues. Trimming shortened V by 4 bases and J by 6 bases, and 19 bases separated the two germline ends. Germline CDR1 and CDR2: SGDLS and YYNGEE. CDR3 coding DNA: TGTGCCAGCAGCCCCCACGCCGGACTCCGCGCTGAAGCTTTCTTT. Protein: CASSPHAGLRAEAFF.

V is TRBV29-1 and J is TRBJ2-7; 10 bases fit TRBD1. The V gene end was trimmed by 6 bases and the J gene end by 2 bases; junction bases not matched to a gene: 4. CDR3 length equals 13 residues. Germline V CDR1 and CDR2: SQVTM, ANQGSEA. Here the CDR3 reads CSVGGQGAYEQYF. The DNA of the CDR3 is TGCAGCGTAGGCGGACAGGGGGCCTACGAGCAGTACTTC.

This clonotype showed up many times. The V gene is TRBV7-2, the J gene TRBJ2-1, with 9 bases lining up with TRBD2. This CDR3 has 16 residues. The V segment lost 4 bases and the J segment 7 bases; nucleotides outside the gene matches: 11. CDR1 is SGHTA, CDR2 FQGNSA, per germline. The CDR3 DNA reads TGTGCCAGCAGCTCTGGGGGCGGGAGGGCCAAGAATGAGCAGTTCTTC. Encoded protein: CASSSGGGRAKNEQFF.

The genes are TRBV5-1 and TRBJ1-2; D may be TRBD1 (6 bases). The CDR3 covers 14 residues. Trimming took 0 bases from V and 6 from J, leaving 12 bases between them. The germline gives CDR1 SGHRS, CDR2 YFSETQ. The CDR3 loop reads CASSLGQDFNGYTF. Written as DNA, the CDR3 is TGCGCCAGCAGCTTGGGACAGGATTTTAATGGCTACACCTTC. The complete variable domain, with remaining parts taken from reference TRBV5-1 and TRBJ1-2, reads KAGVTQTPRYLIKTRGQQVTLSCSPISGHRSVSWYQQTPGQGLQFLFEYFSETQRNKGNFPGRFSGRQFSNSRSEMNVSTLELGDSALYLCASSLGQDFNGYTFGSGTRLTVV.

This clonotype was observed at least ten times. V is TRBV14 and J is TRBJ1-1; D call uncertain. This CDR3 spans 14 amino acids. Trimming removed 2 bases at V and 2 bases at J, with 9 bases between. CDR1 and CDR2 from the germline V gene are SGHDN and FVKESK. The CDR3 sequence is CASSQTRSNTEAFF. CDR3 DNA: TGTGCCAGCAGCCAAACGAGGTCTAACACTGAAGCTTTCTTT. The full variable domain, in which reference TRBV14 and TRBJ1-1 provide the parts outside the CDR3, is EAGVTQFPSHSVIEKGQTVTLRCDPISGHDNLYWYRRVMGKEIKFLLHFVKESKQDESGMPNNRFLAERTGGTYSTLKVQPAELEDSGVYFCASSQTRSNTEAFFGQGTRLTVV.

This clonotype appeared many times. The V and J genes are TRBV27 and TRBJ2-3; a possible D gene is TRBD1 (6 bases). Trimming took off 8 bases at V and 2 bases at J, with 11 bases between the two ends. CDR3 length equals 13 residues. The germline gives CDR1 MNHEY, CDR2 SMNVEV (reference sequence). The CDR3 loop reads CASRDRYTDTQYF. The CDR3 coding sequence is TGTGCCAGCCGTGACAGGTACACAGATACGCAGTATTTT.

This chain connects TRBV11-3 to TRBJ2-5; D call uncertain. Trimming removed 3 bases from V and 2 bases from J, with 7 bases in between. Germline CDR1 is SGHNT and CDR2 is YENEEA. The CDR3 is made up of 13 amino acids. The CDR3 sequence is CASSFGIQETQYF. The DNA of the CDR3 is TGTGCCAGCAGCTTCGGCATACAAGAGACCCAGTACTTC.

About this clonotype itself: A read error may be the cause here, since a much bigger clone is one base away. The chain links TRBV3-1 to TRBJ2-2, with D maybe TRBD1 (5 bases). Between the trimmed V and J ends, which lost 1 base and 6 bases, there was a span of 12 bases. The CDR3 is made up of 15 amino acids. CDR1 and CDR2 from the germline V gene are LGHDT and YNNKEL (reference sequence). The CDR3 loop is CASSQVAEGAGELFF. The CDR3 DNA follows: TGTGCCAGCAGCCAAGTGGCGGAAGGGGCCGGGGAGCTGTTTTTT.

This clonotype has a count of ten or more. The CDR3: CASSTSIYEQYF. CDR3 nucleotide sequence: TGTGCCAGCAGTACTAGTATTTACGAGCAGTACTTC. V and J are TRBV6-6 and TRBJ2-7, with D possibly matching TRBD2 (5 bases). V shed 5 bases and J shed 4 bases, with 9 bases lying between them. CDR3 size: 12 residues. CDR1 and CDR2 (germline): MNHNY, SVGAGI (reference sequence).

This clonotype was detected ten times or more. The rearrangement joins TRBV9 to TRBJ2-1; 7 nucleotides agree with TRBD2. Germline V gives CDR1 SGDLS, CDR2 YYNGEE. This CDR3 is 18 amino acids long. The V gene end was trimmed by 0 bases and the J gene end by 0 bases; junction bases not matched to a gene: 9. The CDR3 region is CASSVGGGTKISYNEQFF. In DNA form, the CDR3 reads TGTGCCAGCAGCGTAGGTGGGGGGACTAAGATCTCCTACAATGAGCAGTTCTTC.

At least ten counts were recorded for this clonotype. This chain uses TRBV19 with TRBJ2-1; D unresolved. Germline values: CDR1 LNHDA, CDR2 SQIVND (reference sequence). This CDR3 has 14 amino acids. Trimming cost V 10 bases and J 6 bases, with 19 bases left between them. The CDR3 reads CATINSLPGNEQFF. In DNA form, the CDR3 reads TGTGCCACCATCAACTCCCTCCCTGGCAATGAGCAGTTCTTC.

For this clonotype: Given a much more abundant clone one base away, this may be a read error. The J gene is TRBJ2-1, the V gene TRBV5-1; D is ambiguous. Germline lookup yields CDR1 SGHRS and CDR2 YFSETQ. CDR3 length: 17 residues. The CDR3 nucleotides are TGCGCCAGCAGCTTGGTAGGTAGCCAAAGCTCCTACAGTGAGCGGTTCTTC. Translated, it gives CASSLVGSQSSYSERFF.

This clonotype was seen ten or more times. The V call is TRBV10-3, the J call TRBJ2-7, with TRBD2 as a possible D gene (6 bases). This CDR3 region has 16 residues. CDR1 is ENHRY, CDR2 SYGVKD, per germline. With 2 bases removed from V and 0 bases from J, the gap between germline ends came to 14 bases. The CDR3 here is CAISERSGSVSYEQYF. In DNA, the CDR3 is TGTGCCATCAGTGAGCGGAGCGGGTCCGTCTCCTACGAGCAGTACTTC.

As regards this clonotype: A read error may produce the germline difference seen at one junction end. The chain joins TRBV11-3 to TRBJ2-2; 7 positions agree with TRBD1. Germline loops: CDR1 SGHNT, CDR2 YENEEA. This CDR3 is built from 10 residues. CDR3 sequence reads: CASSPGGLFF. The CDR3, as DNA: TGTGCCAGCAGCCCAGGGGGGCTGTTTTTT.

This clonotype was recorded at least ten times. This chain joins TRBV4-1 and TRBJ2-7; 8 nucleotides align to TRBD2. Germline V gene data show CDR1 as MGHRA and CDR2 as YSYEKL. J lost 2 bases, V lost 1 base, and 7 bases had no gene match. The CDR3 sequence is 16 residues long. The CDR3 loop is CASSQAQLAATYEQYF. CDR3 DNA: TGCGCCAGCAGCCAAGCGCAACTAGCGGCTACCTACGAGCAGTACTTC.

This clonotype was counted at least ten times. V and J are TRBV15 and TRBJ2-5; D possibly matches TRBD1 or TRBD2 (5 bases each). V shed 0 bases and J shed 5 bases, with 16 bases lying between them. The CDR3 spans 16 residues. Per germline, CDR1 LNHNV and CDR2 YYDKDF (reference sequence). The CDR3 is CATSREVEGFAETQYF. CDR3 bases: TGTGCCACCAGCAGAGAAGTAGAGGGGTTCGCGGAGACCCAGTACTTC.

This clonotype has ten or more counts. The V call is TRBV6-2 or TRBV6-3, the J call TRBJ2-7; 9 bases are shared with TRBD1. This CDR3 comprises 15 residues. The germline V gene encodes CDR1 MNHEY and CDR2 SVGEGT. V shed 6 bases, J shed 0 bases, and the junction held 6 bases outside the gene matches. The CDR3 DNA sequence: TGTGCCAGCAGCTGGGACAGGGAATACTCCTACGAGCAGTACTTC. Translated, it gives CASSWDREYSYEQYF.